A selection of T cell receptor beta chains follows, all from one sample in a study of OX40 agonist ivuxolimab in advanced cancers. The repertoire was sequenced with immunoSEQ multiplex PCR; TCRdb's copy has only in-frame clones and lacks some. The sample has around 81,000 clones, 88% seen once. Source: CD4+ or CD8+ T cells sorted from blood, taken in a trial of the OX40 agonist ivuxolimab. Receptors originate from an adult with an advanced solid tumor such as melanoma, head and neck, liver or kidney cancer. CDR3s include the opening cysteine and the closing phenylalanine or tryptophan. A D gene is named only where the DNA matches it firmly. Only some rows state a clone size, as once, few, many or a class for expanded clones.

D gene | J gene | clone size | V gene | CDR3 DNA | CDR3 protein
- | TRBJ2-7 | few | TRBV18 | TGTGCCAGCTCACCGCCGGAAGACTCCTACGAGCAGTACTTC | CASSPPEDSYEQYF
- | TRBJ1-6 | - | TRBV5-1 | TGCGCCAGCAGCCGAGGCGAGGACACAGGGAGCTCCTATAATTCACCCCTCCACTTT | CASSRGEDTGSSYNSPLHF
- | TRBJ2-5 | once | TRBV19 | TGTGCCAGTAATCGGGCCCGGGGTGAGACCCAGTACTTC | CASNRARGETQYF
- | TRBJ2-7 | - | TRBV5-6 | TGTGCCAGCAGCTATAGGGGGAGCCAATCCTACGAGCAGTACTTC | CASSYRGSQSYEQYF
TRBD2 | TRBJ2-4 | - | TRBV5-1 | TGCGCCAGCAGCCCAACAAGCGGACTAGCGGGAGACAAAAACATTCAGTACTTC | CASSPTSGLAGDKNIQYF
- | TRBJ1-3 | - | TRBV7-6 | TGTGCCAGCACCCCATCCCTTATAGGTCCCTCTGGAAACACCATATATTTT | CASTPSLIGPSGNTIYF
TRBD2 | TRBJ2-5 | - | TRBV4-1 | TGCGCCAGCAGCAGTAGCGGGAGGGCCGAAGAGACCCAGTACTTC | CASSSSGRAEETQYF
TRBD1 | TRBJ2-5 | - | TRBV2 | TGTGCCAGCAGTGATAGGACAGGCGAGGGAGAGACCCAGTACTTC | CASSDRTGEGETQYF
- | TRBJ2-6 | - | TRBV10-1 | TGCGCCAGCAGTGTCGAGTCCTTCAGCTCTGGGGCCAACGTCCTGACTTTC | CASSVESFSSGANVLTF
TRBD1 | TRBJ2-5 | few | TRBV4-1 | TGCGCCAGCAGCCGAACGACAGGGATCCAAGAGACCCAGTACTTC | CASSRTTGIQETQYF
- | TRBJ2-7 | - | TRBV5-1 | TGCGCCAGCTCGCCGGGTTGGACCTACGAGCAGTACTTC | CASSPGWTYEQYF
TRBD1 | TRBJ1-2 | - | TRBV10-3 | TGTGCCATCAGTGAACCACAGGGGGCAATTGGCTACACCTTC | CAISEPQGAIGYTF
TRBD2 | TRBJ2-1 | - | TRBV4-1 | TGCGCCAGCAGCCACGCCGGGACTAGCGGGAGTGATGAGCAGTTCTTC | CASSHAGTSGSDEQFF
TRBD1 | TRBJ2-7 | - | TRBV6-5 | TGTGCCAGCAGACGTAACAGGGGATCTATCTACGAGCAGTACTTC | CASRRNRGSIYEQYF
- | TRBJ1-5 | - | TRBV28 | TGTGCCAGCAATCCGGCCCCGGACAATCAGCCCCAGCATTTT | CASNPAPDNQPQHF
- | TRBJ2-6 | - | TRBV19 | TGTGCCAGTAGTATTAAGGCCGCAGACTCTGGGGCCAACGTCCTGACTTTC | CASSIKAADSGANVLTF
- | TRBJ2-3 | - | TRBV19 | TGTGCCAGTAGTATCCAAGACCCAGATACGCAGTATTTT | CASSIQDPDTQYF
- | TRBJ2-1 | - | TRBV15 | TGTGCCACCAGCAGCGTCGCTAGCAGAAGTGAGCAGTTCTTC | CATSSVASRSEQFF
TRBD1 | TRBJ2-7 | - | TRBV18 | TGTGCCAGCTCAGAAGGACAGGGTCCGTACGAGCAGTACTTC | CASSEGQGPYEQYF
- | TRBJ2-7 | - | TRBV28 | TGTGCCAGCAGCTCTCTGGTCTTCGGCTACGAGCAGTACTTC | CASSSLVFGYEQYF
- | TRBJ2-2 | - | TRBV7-3 | TGTGCCAGCAGCCCACCGTCGGGGGAGCTGTTTTTT | CASSPPSGELFF
TRBD2 | TRBJ2-3 | - | TRBV9 | TGTGCCAGCAGCTCCCTTCCGGGACTAGCGGGGTATACGCAGTATTTT | CASSSLPGLAGYTQYF
- | TRBJ2-3 | - | TRBV7-9 | TGTGCCTCCACGGGTAGCACAGATACGCAGTATTTT | CASTGSTDTQYF
- | TRBJ1-5 | - | TRBV10-3 | TGTGCCATCAGTGACTCAGGAAGAAGCAATCAGCCCCAGCATTTT | CAISDSGRSNQPQHF
- | TRBJ2-3 | once | TRBV7-3 | TGTGCCAGCAGCCCCCGGGGTAGAACAGATACGCAGTATTTT | CASSPRGRTDTQYF
- | TRBJ1-2 | few | TRBV19 | TGTGCCAGTAGCCCCAGAAAGGGAGACTCAAGCGGCTACACCTTC | CASSPRKGDSSGYTF
- | TRBJ1-5 | few | TRBV18 | TGTGCCAGCTCACCAACCAGCAATCAGCCCCAGCATTTT | CASSPTSNQPQHF
- | TRBJ2-3 | - | TRBV2 | TGTGCCAGCAGTGGGGACCAACCCCGATATACGCAGTATTTT | CASSGDQPRYTQYF
- | TRBJ1-1 | - | TRBV18 | TGTGCCAGCTCACCAGACGGATTGAACACTGAAGCTTTCTTT | CASSPDGLNTEAFF
- | TRBJ1-5 | once | TRBV19 | TGTGCCAGTAGTAGGTACAGCGATTTCAATCAGCCCCAGCATTTT | CASSRYSDFNQPQHF
- | TRBJ2-2 | few | TRBV19 | TGTGCCAGTAGTCCAGGGACGGCGAACACCGGGGAGCTGTTTTTT | CASSPGTANTGELFF
TRBD2 | TRBJ2-3 | - | TRBV5-4 | TGTGCCAGCAGCCCGGGGGGAGCCGGAGATACGCAGTATTTT | CASSPGGAGDTQYF
TRBD1 | TRBJ2-1 | - | TRBV5-4 | TGTGCCAGCAGCTTAAGAAGGGGGCTGGAGTTCTTC | CASSLRRGLEFF
TRBD2 | TRBJ2-1 | - | TRBV5-8 | TGTGCCACCCCGGCTAGCGGGTACAATGAGCAGTTCTTC | CATPASGYNEQFF
TRBD2 | TRBJ2-7 | - | TRBV7-9 | TGTGCCAGCAGCGTGGGACTAGCGGGAGGCCTCTCCTACGAGCAGTACTTC | CASSVGLAGGLSYEQYF
- | TRBJ2-6 | - | TRBV28 | TGTGCCAGTCACCGGTCGGGTGGTATCTCTGGGGCCAACGTCCTGACTTTC | CASHRSGGISGANVLTF
- | TRBJ2-3 | - | TRBV12-2 | TGTGCAAGTCGCTTAGTAACACTAGCGGGAGGTACAGATACGCAGTATTTT | CASRLVTLAGGTDTQYF